Shown below are 4 T cell receptor beta chains from a single sample sequenced in a study of cytomegalovirus exposure and HLA in healthy donors. 60 Vbeta and 13 Jbeta primers were used in PCR. Clones were sequenced by immunoSEQ multiplex PCR, and TCRdb holds only the in-frame ones, with some missing. The sample has approximately 200,000 clones; nearly 80% are singletons. Sequencing was done on a sample of PBMCs. The source of these receptors is a man aged 18 to 30 in good health and CMV-seronegative.

The rearrangement uses TRBV5-1 and TRBJ1-1; D is unresolved. CDR1 SGHRS and CDR2 YFSETQ come from the germline V gene. The CDR3 contains 13 residues. The germline V and J ends were trimmed by 7 bases and 3 bases, with 13 bases remaining between them. DNA for the CDR3: TGCGCCAGCGTGAGGACGGGAGACACTGAAGCTTTCTTT. As protein: CASVRTGDTEAFF.

The genes are TRBV21-1 and TRBJ2-1; TRBD1 was called by the table and not checked on the DNA. TRBV21-1 is a known pseudogene. CDR3 length equals 13 residues. This CDR3 is CASSQTGDNEQFF. The CDR3 nucleotides are TGTGCCAGCAGCCAGACAGGAGACAATGAGCAGTTCTTC.

The chain employs TRBV6-5 and TRBJ1-5; D is unclear. The germline V gene encodes CDR1 MNHEY and CDR2 SVGAGI. Deletions cut 7 bases from V and 2 bases from J, with 12 bases between. CDR3 length: 14 amino acids. The CDR3 nucleotides are TGTGCCAGCACCGCACGGGGTGGCAATCAGCCCCAGCATTTT. Its translation is CASTARGGNQPQHF.

This clone was seen a few times. The gene calls are TRBV9 and TRBJ2-1, with 8 bases matching TRBD2. The germline V gene encodes CDR1 SGDLS and CDR2 YYNGEE. V gave up 1 base and J gave up 6 bases; unmatched junction bases: 6. The CDR3 runs 15 residues. Written as DNA, the CDR3 is TGTGCCAGCAGCGTAAGCAGCGGGAGCTCCAATGAGCAGTTCTTC. Protein sequence: CASSVSSGSSNEQFF.